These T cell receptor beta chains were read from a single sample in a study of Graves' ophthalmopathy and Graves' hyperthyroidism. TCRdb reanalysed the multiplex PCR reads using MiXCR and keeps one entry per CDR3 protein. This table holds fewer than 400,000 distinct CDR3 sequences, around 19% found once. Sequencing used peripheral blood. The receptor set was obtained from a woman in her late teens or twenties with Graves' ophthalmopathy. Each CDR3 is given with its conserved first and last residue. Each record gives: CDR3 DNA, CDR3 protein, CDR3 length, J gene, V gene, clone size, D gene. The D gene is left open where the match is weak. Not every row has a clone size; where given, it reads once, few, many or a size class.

DNA: TGTGCCAGCAGCTTAGCGGCGTTTTTAGGCAATCAGCCCCAGCATTTT; CDR3: CASSLAAFLGNQPQHF; length: 16; J: TRBJ1-5; V: TRBV7-2; size: many; D: NA
DNA: TGTGCCAGCAGTTCCCGAAGGGGAAAGGGGAGGGCCGGGGAGCTGTTTTTT; CDR3: CASSSRRGKGRAGELFF; length: 17; J: TRBJ2-2; V: TRBV27; size: NA; D: TRBD2
DNA: TGTGCCAGCAAGTTACCGGGACCTGTATTGACCCAGCATTTT; CDR3: CASKLPGPVLTQHF; length: 14; J: TRBJ1-5; V: TRBV28; size: many; D: NA
DNA: TGCAGTGCTTATACAGGGTCCTATGGCTACACCTTC; CDR3: CSAYTGSYGYTF; length: 12; J: TRBJ1-2; V: TRBV20-1; size: many; D: NA
DNA: TGTGCCAGCAGCTTGGGGGGGTGGGGTCAGCCCCAGCATTTT; CDR3: CASSLGGWGQPQHF; length: 14; J: TRBJ1-5; V: TRBV7-2; size: many; D: NA
DNA: TGTGCCAGCAGCGTACGCGAGGGTGTTGGAAATCAGCCCCAGCATTTT; CDR3: CASSVREGVGNQPQHF; length: 16; J: TRBJ1-5; V: TRBV7-8; size: many; D: NA
DNA: TGTGCCAGCTTGGGGGGAGGATTGAACACCGGGGAGCTGTTTTTT; CDR3: CASLGGGLNTGELFF; length: 15; J: TRBJ2-2; V: TRBV12-3/TRBV12-4; size: many; D: NA
DNA: TGTGCCAGCAAAGTCCTTAGCAATCAGCCCCAGCATTTT; CDR3: CASKVLSNQPQHF; length: 13; J: TRBJ1-5; V: TRBV28; size: many; D: NA
DNA: TGCGCCAGCAGCCAACCACAGGGGACTGAAGCTTTCTTT; CDR3: CASSQPQGTEAFF; length: 13; J: TRBJ1-1; V: TRBV4-1; size: many; D: TRBD1
DNA: TGTGCCAGCAGCTTGGCGATTGTCGGACAGGGTCCAAATCAGCCCCAGCATTTT; CDR3: CASSLAIVGQGPNQPQHF; length: 18; J: TRBJ1-5; V: TRBV7-3; size: many; D: TRBD1
DNA: TGTGCCAGCAGTTTGGCGGGGGCCACCGGGGAGCTGTTTTTT; CDR3: CASSLAGATGELFF; length: 14; J: TRBJ2-2; V: TRBV12-3/TRBV12-4; size: many; D: NA
DNA: TGTGCCAGCGGCCCCCTAGGACAGGGTGACACCGGGGAGCTGTTTTTT; CDR3: CASGPLGQGDTGELFF; length: 16; J: TRBJ2-2; V: TRBV12-3/TRBV12-4; size: NA; D: TRBD1
DNA: TGTGCCAGCGGGCTAGCGGGGTCCTACGAGCAGTACTTC; CDR3: CASGLAGSYEQYF; length: 13; J: TRBJ2-7; V: TRBV2; size: many; D: TRBD2
DNA: TGTGCCAGCAGCCCAGTGTACACCGGGGAGCTGTTTTTT; CDR3: CASSPVYTGELFF; length: 13; J: TRBJ2-2; V: TRBV3-1; size: many; D: NA
DNA: TGTGCCAGCAGCCGGGACAGCGACTACGAGCAGTACTTC; CDR3: CASSRDSDYEQYF; length: 13; J: TRBJ2-7; V: TRBV7-9; size: NA; D: TRBD1
DNA: TGTGCCAGCAGCCCGCGTACTGTCTGGGAAGCTTTCTTT; CDR3: CASSPRTVWEAFF; length: 13; J: TRBJ1-1; V: TRBV7-2; size: many; D: NA
DNA: TGTGCCAGTAGTATAGGGTGGACAGGGCCCTACGAGCAGTACTTC; CDR3: CASSIGWTGPYEQYF; length: 15; J: TRBJ2-7; V: TRBV19; size: many; D: TRBD1
DNA: TGTGCCAGCAGTTACCGCCAGAGGAGTTCTGGAAACACCATATATTTT; CDR3: CASSYRQRSSGNTIYF; length: 16; J: TRBJ1-3; V: TRBV12-3/TRBV12-4; size: many; D: NA
DNA: TGTGCCAGCAGTTACTGGTCAGAGAACACTGAAGCTTTCTTT; CDR3: CASSYWSENTEAFF; length: 14; J: TRBJ1-1; V: TRBV6-5; size: many; D: NA
DNA: TGTGCCAGCAGGCCTGGGACAGGGGGTTGGGAGACCCAGTACTTC; CDR3: CASRPGTGGWETQYF; length: 15; J: TRBJ2-5; V: TRBV5-5; size: many; D: TRBD1
DNA: TGTGCCAGCAGTTCACAGGGAACGGGTCAGCCCCAGCATTTT; CDR3: CASSSQGTGQPQHF; length: 14; J: TRBJ1-5; V: TRBV7-2; size: many; D: NA
DNA: TGTGCCAGCAGCCCGACAGGGATCGGGGAAGCTTTCTTT; CDR3: CASSPTGIGEAFF; length: 13; J: TRBJ1-1; V: TRBV14; size: many; D: TRBD1
DNA: TGTGCCAGCAGTGAATTAGGGGTCCGGGGATCACCCCTCCACTTT; CDR3: CASSELGVRGSPLHF; length: 15; J: TRBJ1-6; V: TRBV6-1; size: many; D: NA
DNA: TGTGCCAGCAAAAGGGGGAACACCGGGGAGCTGTTTTTT; CDR3: CASKRGNTGELFF; length: 13; J: TRBJ2-2; V: TRBV7-2; size: many; D: NA
DNA: TGTGCCAGCAGTTCGGGAGGACCCTACGAGCAGTACTTC; CDR3: CASSSGGPYEQYF; length: 13; J: TRBJ2-7; V: TRBV2; size: many; D: TRBD2
DNA: TGTGCCAGCAGGACAGGGGAGTCTGGCTACACCTTC; CDR3: CASRTGESGYTF; length: 12; J: TRBJ1-2; V: TRBV12-3/TRBV12-4; size: once; D: TRBD1
DNA: TGCGCCAGCAGCCGAGGGGGTAACTACGAGCAGTACTTC; CDR3: CASSRGGNYEQYF; length: 13; J: TRBJ2-7; V: TRBV5-1; size: many; D: NA
DNA: TGCAGTGCTACCGAGCGGGGGGACGTCACCGGGGAGCTGTTTTTT; CDR3: CSATERGDVTGELFF; length: 15; J: TRBJ2-2; V: TRBV20-1; size: many; D: TRBD2
DNA: TGTGCCAGCAGCCCGCTTGGAAACACCGGGGAGCTGTTTTTT; CDR3: CASSPLGNTGELFF; length: 14; J: TRBJ2-2; V: TRBV7-3; size: many; D: NA
DNA: TGTGCCACCCAGCTCCCGTCCGGGGCCAACGTCCTGACTTTC; CDR3: CATQLPSGANVLTF; length: 14; J: TRBJ2-6; V: TRBV6-2/TRBV6-3; size: many; D: NA
DNA: TGTGCCAGCTCACGGGACCACGGAGGGAATCAGCCCCAGCATTTT; CDR3: CASSRDHGGNQPQHF; length: 15; J: TRBJ1-5; V: TRBV11-1; size: many; D: NA
DNA: TGCAGTGCTCCCTTCAACACTGAAGCTTTCTTT; CDR3: CSAPFNTEAFF; length: 11; J: TRBJ1-1; V: TRBV20-1; size: many; D: NA
DNA: TGCAGTGCTCGAGTTAAAGGGGAGAACACTGAAGCTTTCTTT; CDR3: CSARVKGENTEAFF; length: 14; J: TRBJ1-1; V: TRBV20-1; size: NA; D: NA
DNA: TGTGCCAGCAGTGAGGCAGGGGGCGTAAAGACCCAGTACTTC; CDR3: CASSEAGGVKTQYF; length: 14; J: TRBJ2-5; V: TRBV6-1; size: NA; D: TRBD1
DNA: TGTGCCAGCAGTTCCCCTCAGGGGGGAAGGGACGAGCAGTACTTC; CDR3: CASSSPQGGRDEQYF; length: 15; J: TRBJ2-7; V: TRBV12-3/TRBV12-4; size: many; D: NA
DNA: TGTGCCTGGGCCCGGGACGTAAATTATGGCTACACCTTC; CDR3: CAWARDVNYGYTF; length: 13; J: TRBJ1-2; V: TRBV30; size: many; D: NA
DNA: TGTGCCAGCACTGGCAGGGCAAACCAGCCCCAGCATTTT; CDR3: CASTGRANQPQHF; length: 13; J: TRBJ1-5; V: TRBV2; size: many; D: NA
DNA: TGTGCCACCAGCAGCACCCCGGTAGGGTCTGGGGCCAACGTCCTGACTTTC; CDR3: CATSSTPVGSGANVLTF; length: 17; J: TRBJ2-6; V: TRBV15; size: many; D: NA
DNA: TGCGCCAGCAGCCAAGGGACGGACAGGGCCACTGAAGCTTTCTTT; CDR3: CASSQGTDRATEAFF; length: 15; J: TRBJ1-1; V: TRBV4-3; size: few; D: TRBD1
DNA: TGCAGTGCTAGGCGTCCCGTAACTAGCGGGAGATCTGTGTACTTC; CDR3: CSARRPVTSGRSVYF; length: 15; J: TRBJ2-7; V: TRBV20-1; size: many; D: TRBD2
DNA: TGCGCCAGCAGCGCCACACCGGGACTGACGGGGGAGCTGTTTTTT; CDR3: CASSATPGLTGELFF; length: 15; J: TRBJ2-2; V: TRBV5-1; size: NA; D: NA
DNA: TGTGCCAGCAGTTACGCTAGCGGGAGATACTACGAGCAGTACTTC; CDR3: CASSYASGRYYEQYF; length: 15; J: TRBJ2-7; V: TRBV6-4; size: NA; D: TRBD2
DNA: TGTGCCAGCGGACTAGCCTACTCCTACGAGCAGTACTTC; CDR3: CASGLAYSYEQYF; length: 13; J: TRBJ2-7; V: TRBV6-1; size: many; D: TRBD2
DNA: TGTGCCAGCAGTTTATTAGGCCCCAATCAGCCCCAACATTTT; CDR3: CASSLLGPNQPQHF; length: 14; J: TRBJ1-5; V: TRBV27; size: many; D: NA
DNA: TGTGCCAGCAGCGCCAACGGGGGCAGGGGTTCCCTCGCTGGCTACACCTTC; CDR3: CASSANGGRGSLAGYTF; length: 17; J: TRBJ1-2; V: TRBV9; size: many; D: NA
DNA: TGTGCCAGTAGTATGGGGGGGTCCCGGGGACCAAGACGCCCCTACTACGAGCAGTACTTC; CDR3: CASSMGGSRGPRRPYYEQYF; length: 20; J: TRBJ2-7; V: TRBV19; size: NA; D: TRBD2
DNA: TGTGCCAGCAGCTTAACGTCGGGCACAGATACGCAGTATTTT; CDR3: CASSLTSGTDTQYF; length: 14; J: TRBJ2-3; V: TRBV13; size: many; D: NA
DNA: TGTGCCAGCAGTGCGGACAGTTACCAAGAGACCCAGTACTTC; CDR3: CASSADSYQETQYF; length: 14; J: TRBJ2-5; V: TRBV2; size: many; D: NA
DNA: TGTGCCAGCAGTGACGACAGGGGAGCCTACGAGCAGTACTTC; CDR3: CASSDDRGAYEQYF; length: 14; J: TRBJ2-7; V: TRBV6-1; size: many; D: TRBD1
DNA: TGTGCCAGCAGCGTAGCTTTTAGGACAGGAAACACCGGGGAGCTGTTTTTT; CDR3: CASSVAFRTGNTGELFF; length: 17; J: TRBJ2-2; V: TRBV9; size: many; D: TRBD1
DNA: TGTGCCGGCAGCTTGGGGACAGGGGGCAATCAGCCCCAGCATTTT; CDR3: CAGSLGTGGNQPQHF; length: 15; J: TRBJ1-5; V: TRBV5-8; size: NA; D: TRBD1
DNA: TGTGCCAGCAGAAATAGCGGCTTCTCCTACGAGCAGTACTTC; CDR3: CASRNSGFSYEQYF; length: 14; J: TRBJ2-7; V: TRBV28; size: many; D: NA
DNA: TGCAGCGCTGCATTGGCCGGGACAGGGCGATCGCGAGACACTGAAGCTTTCTTT; CDR3: CSAALAGTGRSRDTEAFF; length: 18; J: TRBJ1-1; V: TRBV29-1; size: many; D: TRBD1
DNA: TGCAGTGCGCGACCCGCTGCCAAAGGAGAGGCGGGCGAGCAGTACTTC; CDR3: CSARPAAKGEAGEQYF; length: 16; J: TRBJ2-7; V: TRBV20-1; size: many; D: NA
DNA: TGCAGTGCTAGAGATGTAGGCCGGGAGGGTTTCGTGTACGAGCAGTACTTC; CDR3: CSARDVGREGFVYEQYF; length: 17; J: TRBJ2-7; V: TRBV20-1; size: many; D: TRBD2
DNA: TGTGCCAGCAGCTTAAGGGCGGGAGGGCCCTACGAGCAGTACTTC; CDR3: CASSLRAGGPYEQYF; length: 15; J: TRBJ2-7; V: TRBV7-2; size: many; D: TRBD2